Detailed here is one T cell receptor (beta chain). This clone's antigen is unknown. Nothing much larger sits one base from this clone, and base qualities are not available. Library prep was done by the immunoSEQ multiplex PCR assay. Primary melanoma tumor tissue was subjected to high-throughput sequencing of the T-cell receptor beta chain. The authors' pipeline ran thus. The repertoire analyses covered TCRB CDR3 sharing between samples and the distribution of insertions and deletions. A gradient-boosted model ranked how well the T-cell fraction predicted outcome compared with histopathological variables. The clones in this table, taken by TCRdb from immuneACCESS, are in-frame only. Not every clone is retained; where verified, under half of the shortfall comes from an unresolved V gene, and the cause of the rest is unknown. V and J calls and clone size are copied from that table; D and trimming were computed from the DNA. The sample contains about 310 clones, approximately 75% of them found a single time. 7% to 9% of the sample belongs to the ten largest clones.

The data belong to a study of primary melanoma T cells and metastatic recurrence (dated by TCRdb to 2019 to 2021). Turning to the overall study: The cohort was made up of around 210 primary melanomas of stage T2 to T4, with thickness greater than 1 mm. The T-cell fraction measured by TCR beta sequencing was weighed against progression-free survival, the clinical outcome chosen for the comparison. Histopathological grading of tumor-infiltrating lymphocytes served as the comparison point for the T-cell fraction derived from sequencing. Whether patient outcome could be predicted by T-cell fraction and T-cell repertoire clonality in primary melanoma tumors was the question this study put to the test.

The primary melanoma of each patient had been surgically resected and was considered potentially curable but at risk of metastatic recurrence. Compared with germline, V lacks 4 bases and J lacks 0 bases; bases without a gene match: 2. Its CDR3 holds 15 amino acids, cysteine through phenylalanine. Just CDR3 DNA is preserved here, 45 bases in frame from base 1. The research as a whole found: Progression-free survival was reportedly predicted by the tumor T-cell fraction independently of age, mitotic rate, ulceration and thickness. Compared with adding any other histopathological variable to tumor thickness, adding T-cell fraction reportedly produced a bigger improvement in progression-free survival prediction. Regardless of nodal disease, mitotic rate or ulceration status, a T-cell fraction above 20% appeared to be protective. The authors framed an effective T-cell-mediated antitumor response in primary melanoma only as a suggestion, not a demonstrated mechanism.

The sequence joins TRBV23-1 to TRBJ1-4, and TRBD1 aligns with 7 junction nucleotides. TRBV23-1 has ORF status, its function being uncertain. The receptor was derived from a human donor with melanoma. The sequencing sample was made of melanoma tumor tissue. The CDR3 is CASSLQGATNEKLFF. The nucleotides are TGCGCCAGCAGTCTTCAGGGGGCAACTAATGAAAAACTGTTTTTT.